The 29 T cell receptor beta chains reported below all come from one sample, sequenced in a study of blood T cell repertoires in COVID-19. The table came from immunoSEQ multiplex PCR; TCRdb's copy has only in-frame clones and leaves some out. The data show a few hundred thousand clones, with around 79% seen just once and 3.3% held by the top ten. The sequenced sample was peripheral blood. The source is a woman older than 75 with acute or convalescent COVID-19.

The chain combines TRBV7-8 with TRBJ1-5; 9 bases match TRBD1. CDR1 SGHVS and CDR2 FQNEAQ come from the germline V gene. With V trimmed by 5 bases and J by 2 bases, 7 bases remained unmatched. The CDR3 has 16 amino acids. CDR3 DNA sequence: TGTGCCAGCAGCATAATGGGACAGGGAGGCAATCAGCCCCAGCATTTT. As protein: CASSIMGQGGNQPQHF.

CDR3 region: CASSLDIRTEAFF. The CDR3 DNA reads as TGTGCCAGCAGCCTCGACATACGTACTGAAGCTTTCTTT. The V call is TRBV7-9, the J call TRBJ1-1; D is unresolved. Germline V gene data show CDR1 as SEHNR and CDR2 as FQNEAQ (reference sequence). Trimming removed 5 bases from V and 5 bases from J, with 12 bases in between. The CDR3 extends over 13 amino acids.

The rearrangement links TRBV3-1 (or the pseudogene TRBV3-2) to TRBJ1-1, with 10 nucleotides matching TRBD1. Germline CDR1 LGHDT, CDR2 YNNKEL (reference sequence). Trimming cost V 4 bases and J 0 bases; bases outside gene matches: 5. CDR3 length: 16 amino acids. The CDR3 bases are TGTGCCAGCAGCCTCGGGACAGGGGATTTGAACACTGAAGCTTTCTTT. It specifies CASSLGTGDLNTEAFF.

This clone was seen once. The V and J genes are TRBV21-1 and TRBJ2-5; the table's D call, TRBD2, has no DNA check behind it. TRBV21-1 represents a pseudogene. The CDR3 length is 19 residues. Here the CDR3 reads CASSKGVSTSGGPQETQYF. The CDR3 coding sequence is TGTGCCAGCAGCAAAGGGGTAAGTACTAGCGGGGGGCCCCAAGAGACCCAGTACTTC.

The V gene is TRBV19, the J gene TRBJ1-2; D is undetermined. The CDR3 has 12 amino acids. Germline values: CDR1 LNHDA, CDR2 SQIVND (reference sequence). V lost 3 bases to trimming and J lost 1 base, with 3 bases between them. The CDR3 sequence: CASSILNYGYTF. The CDR3 DNA follows: TGTGCCAGTAGTATCCTTAACTATGGCTACACCTTC.

CDR3 sequence (DNA): TGTGCCAGCAGTAGCGGGGGGACTAGCACAGATACGCAGTATTTT. It specifies CASSSGGTSTDTQYF. The chain uses TRBV2 and TRBJ2-3, with 9 bases matching TRBD2. The CDR3 length is 15 residues. The V segment lost 5 bases and the J segment 0 bases; nucleotides outside the gene matches: 3. Germline V gene lookup returns CDR1 SNHLY and CDR2 FYNNEI.

The CDR3 loop reads CASSRGNLNEQFF. CDR3 nucleotide sequence: TGTGCCAGCTCACGAGGTAACCTCAATGAGCAGTTCTTC. The rearrangement joins TRBV18 to TRBJ2-1; D is ambiguous. The V and J ends lost 4 bases and 6 bases respectively, with 10 bases between them. In germline, CDR1 is KGHSH, CDR2 LQKENI. CDR3 size: 13 residues.

A note on this clone: This may come from a read error, since a much larger clone is one base off. The chain is built from TRBV18 and TRBJ2-3; no firm D call. The CDR3 covers 14 residues. Trimming left V 3 bases short and J 0 bases short, with 7 bases between. CDR1 and CDR2 (germline): KGHSH, LQKENI. For the CDR3, the DNA is TGTGCCAGCTCACCGGGCAGTAGCACAGATACGCAGTATTTT. Amino acids: CASSPGSSTDTQYF.

CDR3 coding DNA: TGTGCCAGCAGTTACTCGCGAGCGATCAACACTGAAGCTTTCTTT. This gives the protein CASSYSRAINTEAFF. The V gene is TRBV6-5, the J gene TRBJ1-1; D is uncertain. This CDR3 comprises 15 residues. V was pared by 0 bases and J by 2 bases, with 10 bases between. Germline lookup yields CDR1 MNHEY and CDR2 SVGAGI.

The CDR3 DNA is TGTGCCAGCAGTCCCAGGGGTCTAGCCAAAAACATTCAGTACTTC. As protein: CASSPRGLAKNIQYF. The chain uses TRBV28 and TRBJ2-4, with D perhaps TRBD1 (6 bases). Trimming took off 5 bases at V and 0 bases at J, with 11 bases between the two ends. CDR3 size: 15 residues. The germline CDR1 and CDR2 sequences are MDHEN and SYDVKM.

This chain joins TRBV3-1 (or the pseudogene TRBV3-2) and TRBJ2-6, with D unclear. Deletions cut 4 bases from V and 0 bases from J, with 7 bases between. Germline V gene data show CDR1 as LGHDT and CDR2 as YNNKEL (reference sequence). The CDR3 has 15 residues. For the CDR3, the DNA is TGTGCCAGCAGCCTTCTATTCTCTGGGGCCAACGTCCTGACTTTC. Translated: CASSLLFSGANVLTF.

The chain couples TRBV29-1 to TRBJ2-5, with TRBD1 identical over 9 bases. The CDR3 is 15 amino acids. V gave up 5 bases and J gave up 2 bases; unmatched junction bases: 9. Germline loops: CDR1 SQVTM, CDR2 ANQGSEA. The chain's CDR3 is CSVYLSDRGQETQYF. The CDR3 region has the DNA TGCAGCGTTTACCTCAGCGACAGGGGGCAAGAGACCCAGTACTTC.

The chain links TRBV12-2 to TRBJ2-5; the table assigns TRBD2, which was not confirmed against the DNA. TRBV12-2 is an annotated pseudogene. The CDR3 totals 15 residues. In DNA form, the CDR3 reads TGTGCAAGTCGCTTAGTGCCTAGCAGACAAGAGACCCAGTACTTC. It yields the protein CASRLVPSRQETQYF.

This chain connects TRBV5-5 to TRBJ2-1; possible D gene TRBD1, 6 bases. Germline values: CDR1 SGHKS, CDR2 YYEKEE (reference sequence). This CDR3 spans 13 amino acids. The ends were cut back, 2 bases at V and 5 bases at J, with 8 bases in the middle. CDR3 bases: TGTGCCAGCAGCTTTGCAGGGGACAATGAGCAGTTCTTC. This codes for CASSFAGDNEQFF.

The rearrangement links TRBV11-2 to TRBJ2-7; TRBD2 is a possible D gene (6 bases). V lost 3 bases and J lost 0, with 12 bases in between. Per germline, CDR1 SGHAT and CDR2 FQNNGV. This CDR3 is 15 amino acids long. The chain's CDR3 is CASSFEGRISYEQYF. CDR3 coding DNA: TGTGCCAGCAGCTTTGAAGGGAGGATCTCCTACGAGCAGTACTTC.

The V gene is TRBV19, the J gene TRBJ1-4; 7 nucleotides agree with TRBD1. This CDR3 region has 15 residues. Germline assignment: CDR1 LNHDA and CDR2 SQIVND (reference sequence). The junction had 7 bases not matched to a gene; V was cut back by 6 bases and J by 3 bases. Here the CDR3 DNA reads TGTGCCAGTAGATCCCCAGGGGGTTCTAATGAAAAACTGTTTTTT. As protein: CASRSPGGSNEKLFF.

This clone was found a few times. The gene calls are TRBV11-1 and TRBJ2-2; D may be TRBD1 (5 bases). The germline CDR1 and CDR2 sequences are SGHAT and FQDESV (reference sequence). With 4 bases removed from V and 5 bases from J, the gap between germline ends came to 11 bases. This CDR3 comprises 14 residues. CDR3 region: CASSSLRVTGELFF. Here the CDR3 DNA reads TGTGCCAGCAGCTCCCTCAGGGTTACCGGGGAGCTGTTTTTT.

The V call is TRBV4-2, the J call TRBJ2-7; 11 bases match TRBD1. Trimming at V came to 1 base and at J to 4 bases, leaving 3 bases not matched to a gene. The germline V gene has CDR1 LGHNA and CDR2 YNFKEQ. The CDR3 extends over 15 amino acids. In DNA form, the CDR3 reads TGTGCCAGCAGCCAAGGCGGGACAGGGGGATACGAGCAGTACTTC. The encoded protein is CASSQGGTGGYEQYF.

The chain uses TRBV18 and TRBJ2-6; perhaps TRBD1 as D (5 bases). The V gene's germline CDR1 is KGHSH and CDR2 LQKENI. Trimming removed 5 bases from V and 0 bases from J, with 20 bases in between. This CDR3 region has 19 residues. CDR3 sequence: CASSTSQGSPASGANVLTF. For the CDR3, the DNA is TGTGCCAGCTCAACATCTCAGGGTTCACCAGCCTCTGGGGCCAACGTCCTGACTTTC.

The CDR3 sequence is CASSYQPGGTEAFF. The CDR3 coding sequence is TGTGCCAGCAGCTACCAGCCAGGGGGGACTGAAGCTTTCTTT. This chain uses TRBV13 with TRBJ1-1; 7 nucleotides line up with TRBD1. V lost 4 bases, J lost 5 bases, and 7 bases stayed unmatched. The CDR3 spans 14 residues. Germline V gene sequence: CDR1 PRHDT, CDR2 FYEKMQ (reference sequence). Variable domain in full (rest from reference TRBV13 and TRBJ1-1): AAGVIQSPRHLIKEKRETATLKCYPIPRHDTVYWYQQGPGQDPQFLISFYEKMQSDKGSIPDRFSAQQFSDYHSELNMSSLELGDSALYFCASSYQPGGTEAFFGQGTRLTVV.

V is TRBV9 and J is TRBJ2-1; 9 positions match TRBD1. The junction had 14 bases not matched to a gene; V was cut back by 4 bases and J by 6 bases. Germline CDR1 SGDLS, CDR2 YYNGEE. CDR3 length: 17 residues. In nucleotides, the CDR3 is TGTGCCAGCAGCTCTAAGTCGGGACAGGGTAGTCCCAATGAGCAGTTCTTC. Its protein product is CASSSKSGQGSPNEQFF.

This chain joins TRBV15 and TRBJ1-1, with 9 bases that match TRBD1. The CDR3 loop spans 13 amino acids. The germline CDR1 and CDR2 sequences are LNHNV and YYDKDF (reference sequence). With 3 bases clipped from V and 5 bases from J, the junction kept 1 base outside the gene matches. CDR3 residues: CATSRDRGTEAFF. The CDR3, as DNA: TGTGCCACCAGCAGGGACAGGGGTACTGAAGCTTTCTTT.

The chain recombines TRBV5-4 with TRBJ1-2; maybe TRBD1 (6 bases). Germline lookup yields CDR1 SGHNT and CDR2 YYREEE (reference sequence). The CDR3 extends over 14 amino acids. Trimming removed 5 bases at V and 8 bases at J, with 19 bases between. DNA of the CDR3: TGTGCCAGCAGGTTGACAGGTGGGCATCGGGGCTACACCTTC. Its translation: CASRLTGGHRGYTF.

V and J are TRBV5-1 and TRBJ1-6; 7 nucleotides line up with TRBD1. The germline gives CDR1 SGHRS, CDR2 YFSETQ. The junction had 7 bases not matched to a gene; V was cut back by 4 bases and J by 6 bases. There are 15 residues in the CDR3. CDR3 region: CASSEEGQTNSPLHF. The CDR3 DNA follows: TGCGCCAGCAGCGAAGAGGGACAGACTAATTCACCCCTCCACTTT.

The chain recombines TRBV7-2 with TRBJ2-7; D possibly corresponds to TRBD1 (6 bases). From germline, CDR1 is SGHTA and CDR2 FQGNSA. The V gene lost 1 base and the J gene lost 5 bases, with 15 bases spanning the gap. CDR3 length: 15 amino acids. CDR3 in DNA: TGTGCCAGCAGCTTAGTGGGGGCGCTTGGGAACGAGCAGTACTTC. Translated, it gives CASSLVGALGNEQYF.

CDR3 in DNA: TGCAGCGTGCTTACAGGGGGCACCCACAATGAGCAGTTCTTC. This sequence encodes CSVLTGGTHNEQFF. The V call is TRBV29-1, the J call TRBJ2-1; 9 bases are shared with TRBD1. V gave up 6 bases and J gave up 5 bases; unmatched junction bases: 8. The CDR3 totals 14 residues. Germline lookup yields CDR1 SQVTM and CDR2 ANQGSEA.

The genes are TRBV12-3 or TRBV12-4 and TRBJ1-5; D not resolved. V was trimmed by 5 bases and J by 10 bases, leaving 15 bases between them. The CDR3 covers 13 residues. The CDR3 spells CASSRRVGFPQHF. DNA for the CDR3: TGTGCCAGCAGTCGCCGCGTCGGGTTTCCCCAGCATTTT.

The gene calls are TRBV6-5 and TRBJ1-3, with TRBD1 matching 7 bases. Trimming cost V 2 bases and J 2 bases; bases outside gene matches: 6. CDR1 is MNHEY, CDR2 SVGAGI, per germline. The CDR3 extends over 16 amino acids. The CDR3 DNA reads TGTGCCAGCAGTTACCGAGCAACAGGGGCTGGAAACACCATATATTTT. It specifies CASSYRATGAGNTIYF.

This clone was seen only a few times. The chain has TRBV7-2 and TRBJ1-1, with TRBD1 matching 9 bases. The V and J ends lost 4 bases and 7 bases, in that order; junction bases with no gene match: 7. From germline, CDR1 is SGHTA and CDR2 FQGNSA. CDR3 length: 14 amino acids. In DNA form, the CDR3 reads TGTGCCAGCAGCTCCACCGGGACAGGGCTTGAAGCTTTCTTT. Its protein product is CASSSTGTGLEAFF.